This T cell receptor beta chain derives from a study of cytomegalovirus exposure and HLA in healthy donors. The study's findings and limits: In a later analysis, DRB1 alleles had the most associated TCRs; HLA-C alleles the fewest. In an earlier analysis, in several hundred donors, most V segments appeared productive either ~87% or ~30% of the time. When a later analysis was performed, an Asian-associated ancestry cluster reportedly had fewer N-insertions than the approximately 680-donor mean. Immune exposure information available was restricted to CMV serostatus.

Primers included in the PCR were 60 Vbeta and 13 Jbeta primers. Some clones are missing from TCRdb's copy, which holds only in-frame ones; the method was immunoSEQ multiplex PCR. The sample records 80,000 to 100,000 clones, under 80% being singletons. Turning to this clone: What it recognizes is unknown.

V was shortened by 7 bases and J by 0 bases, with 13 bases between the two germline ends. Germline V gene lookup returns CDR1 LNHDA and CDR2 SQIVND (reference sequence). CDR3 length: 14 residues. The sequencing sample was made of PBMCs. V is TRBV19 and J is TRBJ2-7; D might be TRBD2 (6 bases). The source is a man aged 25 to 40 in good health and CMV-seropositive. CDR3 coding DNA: TGTGCCAGTAAGCAGGCGACTAGCTCCTACGAGCAGTACTTC. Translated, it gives CASKQATSSYEQYF.